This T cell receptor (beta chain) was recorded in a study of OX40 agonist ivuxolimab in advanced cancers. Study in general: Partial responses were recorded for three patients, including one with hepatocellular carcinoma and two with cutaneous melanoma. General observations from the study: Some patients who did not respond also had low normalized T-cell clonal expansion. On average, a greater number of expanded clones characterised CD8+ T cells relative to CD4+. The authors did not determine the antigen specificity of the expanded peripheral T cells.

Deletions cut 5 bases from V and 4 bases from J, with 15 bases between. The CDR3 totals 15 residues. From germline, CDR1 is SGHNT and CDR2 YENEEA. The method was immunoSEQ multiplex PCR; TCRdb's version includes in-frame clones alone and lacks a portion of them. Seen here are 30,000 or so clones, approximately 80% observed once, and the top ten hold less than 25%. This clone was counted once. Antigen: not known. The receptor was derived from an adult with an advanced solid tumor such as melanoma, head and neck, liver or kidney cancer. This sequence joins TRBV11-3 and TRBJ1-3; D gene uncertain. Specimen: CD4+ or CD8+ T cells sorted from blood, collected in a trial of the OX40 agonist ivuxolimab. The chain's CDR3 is CASSHLTSLGNTIYF. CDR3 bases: TGTGCCAGCAGCCATTTGACGAGTCTAGGAAACACCATATATTTT.